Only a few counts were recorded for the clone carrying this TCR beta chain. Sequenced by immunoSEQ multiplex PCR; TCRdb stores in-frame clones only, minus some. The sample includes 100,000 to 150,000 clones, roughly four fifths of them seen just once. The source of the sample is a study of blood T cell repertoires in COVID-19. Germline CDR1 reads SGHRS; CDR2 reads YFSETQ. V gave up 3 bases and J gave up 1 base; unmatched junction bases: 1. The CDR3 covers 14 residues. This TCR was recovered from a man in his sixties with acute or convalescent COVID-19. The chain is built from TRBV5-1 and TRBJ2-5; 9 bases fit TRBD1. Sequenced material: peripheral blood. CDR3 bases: TGCGCCAGCAGCTCACAGGGGGCCCAAGAGACCCAGTACTTC. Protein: CASSSQGAQETQYF.